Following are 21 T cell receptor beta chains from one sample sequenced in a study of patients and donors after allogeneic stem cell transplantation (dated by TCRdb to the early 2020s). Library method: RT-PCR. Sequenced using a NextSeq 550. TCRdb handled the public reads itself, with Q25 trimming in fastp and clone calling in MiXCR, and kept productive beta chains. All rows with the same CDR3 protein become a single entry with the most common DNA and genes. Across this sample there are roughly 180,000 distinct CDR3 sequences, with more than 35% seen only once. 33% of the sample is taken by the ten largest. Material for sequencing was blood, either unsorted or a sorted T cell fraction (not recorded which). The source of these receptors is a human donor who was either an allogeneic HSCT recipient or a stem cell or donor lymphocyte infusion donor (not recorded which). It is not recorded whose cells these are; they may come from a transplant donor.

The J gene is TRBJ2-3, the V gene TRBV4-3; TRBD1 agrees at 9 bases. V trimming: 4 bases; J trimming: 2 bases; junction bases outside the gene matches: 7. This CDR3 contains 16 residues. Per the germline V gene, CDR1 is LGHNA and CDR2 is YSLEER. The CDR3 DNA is TGCGCCAGCAGCCGAACGGGACAGGGATTCACAGATACGCAGTATTTT. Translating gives CASSRTGQGFTDTQYF.

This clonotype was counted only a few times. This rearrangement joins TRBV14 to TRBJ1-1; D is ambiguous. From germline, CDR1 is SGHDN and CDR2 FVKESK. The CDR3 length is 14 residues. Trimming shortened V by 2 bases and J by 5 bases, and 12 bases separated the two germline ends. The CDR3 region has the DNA TGTGCCAGCAGCCAAAAGGGTTTTTGGACTGAAGCTTTCTTT. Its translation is CASSQKGFWTEAFF. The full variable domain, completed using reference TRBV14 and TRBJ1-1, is EAGVTQFPSHSVIEKGQTVTLRCDPISGHDNLYWYRRVMGKEIKFLLHFVKESKQDESGMPNNRFLAERTGGTYSTLKVQPAELEDSGVYFCASSQKGFWTEAFFGQGTRLTVV.

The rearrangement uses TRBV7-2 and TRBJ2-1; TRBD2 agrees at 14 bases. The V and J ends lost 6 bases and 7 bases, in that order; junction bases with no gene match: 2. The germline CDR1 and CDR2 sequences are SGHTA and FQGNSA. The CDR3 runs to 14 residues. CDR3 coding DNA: TGTGCCAGCAGGGGACTAGCGGGGGTAAATGAGCAGTTCTTC. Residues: CASRGLAGVNEQFF. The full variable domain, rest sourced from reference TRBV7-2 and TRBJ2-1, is GAGVSQSPSNKVTEKGKDVELRCDPISGHTALYWYRQSLGQGLEFLIYFQGNSAPDKSGLPSDRFSAERTGGSVSTLTIQRTQQEDSAVYLCASRGLAGVNEQFFGPGTRLTVL.

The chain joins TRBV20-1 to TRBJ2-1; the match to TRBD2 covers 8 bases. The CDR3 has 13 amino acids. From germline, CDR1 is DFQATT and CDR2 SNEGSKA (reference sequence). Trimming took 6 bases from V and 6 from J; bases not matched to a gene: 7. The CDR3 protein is CSAGGTRLNEQFF. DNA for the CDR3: TGCAGTGCCGGCGGGACTAGGCTCAATGAGCAGTTCTTC.

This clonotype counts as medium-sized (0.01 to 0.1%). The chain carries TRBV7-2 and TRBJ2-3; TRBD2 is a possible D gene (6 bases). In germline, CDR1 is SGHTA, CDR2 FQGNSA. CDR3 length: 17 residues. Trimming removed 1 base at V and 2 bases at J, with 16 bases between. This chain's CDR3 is CASSLGPAGLTTDTQYF. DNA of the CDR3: TGTGCCAGCAGCTTAGGGCCAGCGGGTCTTACCACAGATACGCAGTATTTT.

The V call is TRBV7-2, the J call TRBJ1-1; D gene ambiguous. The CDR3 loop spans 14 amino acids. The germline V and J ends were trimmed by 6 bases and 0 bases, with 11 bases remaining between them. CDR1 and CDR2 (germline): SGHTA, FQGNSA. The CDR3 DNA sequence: TGTGCCAGCAGATCGGACCTTATGAACACTGAAGCTTTCTTT. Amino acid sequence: CASRSDLMNTEAFF.

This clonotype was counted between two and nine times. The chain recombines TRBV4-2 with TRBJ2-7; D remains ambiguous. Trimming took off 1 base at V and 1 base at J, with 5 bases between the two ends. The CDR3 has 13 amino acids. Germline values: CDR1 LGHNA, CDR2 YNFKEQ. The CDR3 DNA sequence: TGTGCCAGCAGCCAAGGCAGTTCCTACGAGCAGTACTTC. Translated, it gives CASSQGSSYEQYF.

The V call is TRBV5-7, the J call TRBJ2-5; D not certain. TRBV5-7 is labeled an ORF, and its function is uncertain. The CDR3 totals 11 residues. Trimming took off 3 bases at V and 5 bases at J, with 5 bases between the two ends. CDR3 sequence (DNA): TGTGCCAGCAGCTACACGGAGACCCAGTACTTC. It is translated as CASSYTETQYF.

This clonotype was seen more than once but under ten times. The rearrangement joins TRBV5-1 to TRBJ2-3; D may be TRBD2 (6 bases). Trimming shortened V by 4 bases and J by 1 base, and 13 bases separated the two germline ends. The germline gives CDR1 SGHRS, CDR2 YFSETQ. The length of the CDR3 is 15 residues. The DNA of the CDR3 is TGCGCCAGCAGCCTACAAGCGGGTCGCACAGATACGCAGTATTTT. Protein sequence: CASSLQAGRTDTQYF.

The CDR3 coding sequence is TGTGCCAGCAGCGGGACAGGGGACCCCAATGAGCAGTTCTTC. Translation gives CASSGTGDPNEQFF. V usage is TRBV7-2 and J usage is TRBJ2-1; 10 bases agree with TRBD1. The CDR3 is 14 amino acids. Germline lookup yields CDR1 SGHTA and CDR2 FQGNSA. V trimming: 5 bases; J trimming: 6 bases; junction bases outside the gene matches: 4.

This CDR3 reads CASSCGTYAYNEQFF. CDR3 nucleotides: TGTGCCAGCAGCTGCGGGACATATGCCTACAATGAGCAGTTCTTC. The chain is built from TRBV21-1 and TRBJ2-1; TRBD1 is taken as the D call from the table, unchecked against the DNA. TRBV21-1 is listed as a pseudogene. The CDR3 extends over 15 amino acids.

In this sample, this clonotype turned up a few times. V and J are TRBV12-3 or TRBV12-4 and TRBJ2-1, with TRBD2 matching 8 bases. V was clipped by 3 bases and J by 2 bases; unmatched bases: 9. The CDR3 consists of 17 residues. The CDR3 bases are TGTGCCAGCAGTTTCCGGGCAATAGCGGGGACCTACAATGAGCAGTTCTTC. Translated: CASSFRAIAGTYNEQFF.

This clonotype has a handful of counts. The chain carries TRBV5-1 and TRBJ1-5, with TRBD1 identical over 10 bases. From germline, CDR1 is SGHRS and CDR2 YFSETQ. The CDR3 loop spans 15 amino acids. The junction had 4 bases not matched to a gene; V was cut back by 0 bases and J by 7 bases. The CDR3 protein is CASSLAGTGEQPQHF. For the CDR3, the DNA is TGCGCCAGCAGCTTGGCCGGGACAGGGGAACAGCCCCAGCATTTT.

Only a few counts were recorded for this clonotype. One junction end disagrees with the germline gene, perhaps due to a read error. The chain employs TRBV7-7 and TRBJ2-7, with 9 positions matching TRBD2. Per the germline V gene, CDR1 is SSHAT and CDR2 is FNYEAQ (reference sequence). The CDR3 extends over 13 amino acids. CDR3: CASSSGLANEQYF. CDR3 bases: TGTGCTAGCAGCTCCGGACTAGCGAACGAGCAGTACTTC.

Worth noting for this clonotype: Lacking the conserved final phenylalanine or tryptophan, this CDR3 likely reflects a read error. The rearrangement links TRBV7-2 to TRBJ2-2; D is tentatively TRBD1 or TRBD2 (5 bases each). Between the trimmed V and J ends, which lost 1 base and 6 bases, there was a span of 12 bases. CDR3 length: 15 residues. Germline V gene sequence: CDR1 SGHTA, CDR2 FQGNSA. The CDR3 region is CASSLGQGEAGELFL. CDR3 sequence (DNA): TGTGCCAGCAGCTTAGGGCAGGGAGAAGCCGGGGAGCTGTTTTTG.

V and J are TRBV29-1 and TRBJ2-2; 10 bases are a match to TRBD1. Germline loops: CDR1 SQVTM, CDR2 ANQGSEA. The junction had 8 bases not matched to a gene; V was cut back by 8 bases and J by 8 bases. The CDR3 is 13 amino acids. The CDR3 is CSCPGTGAGELFF. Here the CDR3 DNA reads TGCAGCTGTCCCGGGACAGGGGCTGGGGAGCTGTTTTTT.

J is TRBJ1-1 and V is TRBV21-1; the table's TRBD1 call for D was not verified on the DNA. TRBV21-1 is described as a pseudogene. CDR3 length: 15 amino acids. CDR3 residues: CASSKALVGGTEAFF. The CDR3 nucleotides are TGTGCCAGCAGCAAAGCGCTAGTAGGGGGGACTGAAGCTTTCTTT.

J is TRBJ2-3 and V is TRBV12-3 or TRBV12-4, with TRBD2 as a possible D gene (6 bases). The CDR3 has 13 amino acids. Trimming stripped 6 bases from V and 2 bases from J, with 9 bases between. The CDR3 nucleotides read TGTGCCAGCAGACGCGGGACCACAGATACGCAGTATTTT. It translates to CASRRGTTDTQYF.

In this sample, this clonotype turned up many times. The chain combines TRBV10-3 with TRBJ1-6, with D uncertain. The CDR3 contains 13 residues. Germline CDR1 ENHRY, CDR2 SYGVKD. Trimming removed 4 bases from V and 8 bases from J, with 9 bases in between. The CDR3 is CAISGEQDSPLHF. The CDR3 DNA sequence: TGTGCCATCAGTGGGGAGCAGGATTCACCCCTCCACTTT.

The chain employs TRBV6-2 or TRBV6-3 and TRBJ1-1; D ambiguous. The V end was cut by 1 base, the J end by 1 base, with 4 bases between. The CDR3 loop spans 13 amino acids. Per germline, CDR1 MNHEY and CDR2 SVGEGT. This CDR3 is CASSYWQNTEAFF. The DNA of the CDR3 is TGTGCCAGCAGTTACTGGCAGAACACTGAAGCTTTCTTT.

This chain's CDR3 is CASSLGPEEQFF. The CDR3 region has the DNA TGTGCCAGCAGTTTAGGTCCGGAAGAGCAGTTCTTC. The V and J genes are TRBV27 and TRBJ2-1; D unclear. Trimming stripped 2 bases from V and 10 bases from J, with 9 bases between. The CDR3 contains 12 residues. Germline V CDR1 and CDR2: MNHEY, SMNVEV (reference sequence).